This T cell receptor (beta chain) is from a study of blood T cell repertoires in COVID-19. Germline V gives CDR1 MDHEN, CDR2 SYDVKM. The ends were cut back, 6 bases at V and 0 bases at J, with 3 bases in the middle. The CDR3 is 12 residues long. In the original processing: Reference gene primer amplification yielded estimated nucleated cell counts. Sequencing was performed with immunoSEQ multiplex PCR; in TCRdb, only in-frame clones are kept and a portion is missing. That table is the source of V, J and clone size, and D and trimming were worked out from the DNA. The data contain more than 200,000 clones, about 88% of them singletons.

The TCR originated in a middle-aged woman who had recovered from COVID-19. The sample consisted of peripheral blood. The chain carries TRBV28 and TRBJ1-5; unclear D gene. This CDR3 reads CASSYSNQPQHF. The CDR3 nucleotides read TGTGCCAGCAGCTATAGCAATCAGCCCCAGCATTTT.